The 8 T cell receptor beta chains reported below all come from one sample, sequenced in a study of CD4 T cells in relation to SARS-CoV-2 and coronaviruses. Antigens of these TCRs are unknown. Measured with immunoSEQ multiplex PCR; TCRdb has only the in-frame clones, and not every one. The table lists 18,000 or so clones, approximately 78% of them singletons, with 15% to 20% in the top ten. Before the COVID-19 pandemic, during about 2011-2018, CD4+ T cells were taken from unexposed donors. CD4+ T cells were isolated from the cells after more than nine days of culture. The specimen sequenced was CD4+ T cells from PBMCs, cultured in vitro. The receptors shown here come from a human donor in good health.

The V call is TRBV19, the J call TRBJ1-2; D call uncertain. The CDR3 has 14 amino acids. The V and J ends lost 2 bases and 7 bases respectively, with 14 bases between them. Germline V gives CDR1 LNHDA, CDR2 SQIVND (reference sequence). The CDR3, as DNA: TGTGCCAGTAGTATATCGCAGGCCAGTGGTGGCTACACCTTC. Its protein product is CASSISQASGGYTF.

This clone was detected once. The chain carries TRBV6-5 and TRBJ2-1; TRBD2 matches at 8 bases. The junction had 1 base not matched to a gene; V was cut back by 0 bases and J by 0 bases. The CDR3 spans 16 residues. Germline values: CDR1 MNHEY, CDR2 SVGAGI. The CDR3: CASSYSSGSSYNEQFF. The DNA for the CDR3 is TGTGCCAGCAGTTACTCGAGCGGGAGCTCCTACAATGAGCAGTTCTTC.

The chain recombines TRBV12-5 with TRBJ2-7; TRBD2 matches at 11 bases. The germline gives CDR1 LGHNT, CDR2 FRNRAP. The CDR3 contains 14 residues. Germline trimming cut 5 bases from V and 6 bases from J; bases unmatched to any gene: 6. CDR3 loop: CASGPGLAAPEQYF. CDR3 nucleotide sequence: TGTGCTAGTGGTCCGGGACTAGCGGCACCCGAGCAGTACTTC.

This clone has a single count. V and J are TRBV6-4 and TRBJ2-1; 7 bases align to TRBD2. There are 15 residues in the CDR3. V lost 0 bases to trimming and J lost 8 bases; unmatched junction nucleotides: 7. Looked up from germline, CDR1 is MRHNA and CDR2 is SNTAGT. CDR3 bases: TGTGCCAGCAGTGACTCTGGCGGGAGTGTCGATGAGCAGTTCTTC. Its protein is CASSDSGGSVDEQFF.

The chain has TRBV18 and TRBJ2-7; D is perhaps TRBD2 (6 bases). Germline CDR1 reads KGHSH; CDR2 reads LQKENI. The V and J ends lost 1 base and 3 bases respectively, with 10 bases between them. CDR3 length: 14 residues. CDR3 DNA: TGTGCCAGCTCACCACGGCGGGATGGCTACGAGCAGTACTTC. Protein sequence: CASSPRRDGYEQYF.

This clone occurred a few times. The V and J genes are TRBV7-2 and TRBJ2-7, with D possibly matching TRBD2 (6 bases). CDR1 and CDR2 from the germline V gene are SGHTA and FQGNSA. V was clipped by 0 bases and J by 0 bases, with 9 bases between them. This CDR3 region has 15 residues. CDR3 sequence reads: CASSLAGGFSYEQYF. For the CDR3, the DNA is TGTGCCAGCAGCTTAGCGGGGGGATTCTCCTACGAGCAGTACTTC.

This chain joins TRBV6-5 and TRBJ2-7, with D unresolved. The CDR3 spans 14 residues. Per germline, CDR1 MNHEY and CDR2 SVGAGI. Trimming cost V 4 bases and J 0 bases, with 10 bases left between them. CDR3 loop: CASSSYWDSYEQYF. DNA of the CDR3: TGTGCCAGCAGTTCCTACTGGGACTCCTACGAGCAGTACTTC.

This clone occurred once. The chain carries TRBV7-9 and TRBJ1-2, with a possible D match to TRBD1 (5 bases). The CDR3 consists of 13 residues. Germline CDR1 SEHNR, CDR2 FQNEAQ (reference sequence). V lost 5 bases and J 1 base, leaving 8 bases between the germline ends. The CDR3 DNA follows: TGTGCCAGCAGCCCCGACAGTAACTATGGCTACACCTTC. This codes for CASSPDSNYGYTF.